This is a list of T cell receptor beta chains from one sample in a study of technical replicates of blood from a handful of donors. The data were produced by immunoSEQ multiplex PCR, yet TCRdb's version contains in-frame clones alone and is incomplete. The sample records tens of thousands of clones, 85% to 95% being singletons. Input material: PBMCs. The origin of the receptors is a human donor in good health. Some clones in this sample may be carry-over from other donors' samples. Both conserved end residues are part of each CDR3. D genes are given only for firm matches. A clone size is listed for some rows: how often the clone was seen (once, few, many), or a class if it is expanded.

>TRBD1|TRBV7-9|TRBJ2-3|NA
CASSSPRGLAWDTQYF
TGTGCCAGCAGCTCCCCCAGGGGGCTTGCGTGGGATACGCAGTATTTT
>NA|TRBV29-1|TRBJ2-1|NA
CSVAISSYNEQFF
TGCAGCGTAGCGATAAGCTCCTACAATGAGCAGTTCTTC
>TRBD2|TRBV6-1|TRBJ2-3|NA
CASSGGGPDTQYF
TGTGCCAGCAGCGGGGGGGGGCCCGATACGCAGTATTTT
>NA|TRBV10-3|TRBJ2-3|NA
CATKTLNSTDTQYF
TGTGCCACCAAGACACTTAATAGCACAGATACGCAGTATTTT
>NA|TRBV7-2|TRBJ2-2|NA
CASSWLRGHGGELFF
TGTGCCAGCAGCTGGCTGCGAGGGCATGGCGGGGAGCTGTTTTTT
>NA|TRBV15|TRBJ2-7|NA
CATSRGTGRDYEQYF
TGTGCCACCAGCAGGGGGACTGGCCGGGACTACGAGCAGTACTTC
>TRBD2|TRBV18|TRBJ2-7|NA
CASRGGFYEQYF
TGTGCCAGCCGCGGGGGTTTTTACGAGCAGTACTTC
>TRBD2|TRBV29-1|TRBJ2-3|NA
CSVDGASGGAGTDTQYF
TGCAGCGTTGACGGGGCTAGCGGGGGGGCAGGCACAGATACGCAGTATTTT
>TRBD2|TRBV5-1|TRBJ2-2|NA
CASSFMTSGVTGELFF
TGCGCCAGCAGCTTTATGACTAGCGGGGTAACCGGGGAGCTGTTTTTT
>TRBD1|TRBV7-6|TRBJ1-5|NA
CASSLGQGSQPQHF
TGTGCCAGCAGCTTAGGACAGGGCTCCCAGCCCCAGCATTTT
>TRBD1|TRBV7-2|TRBJ1-2|NA
CASSSPKTGGAYGYTF
TGTGCCAGCAGCTCACCGAAAACAGGGGGCGCATATGGCTACACCTTC
>NA|TRBV7-9|TRBJ2-5|NA
CASSSRVGKSPPQETQYF
TGTGCCAGCAGCTCCAGGGTTGGGAAATCCCCCCCCCAAGAGACCCAGTACTTC
>NA|TRBV6-6|TRBJ2-7|NA
CASSYLREAYEQYF
TGTGCCAGCAGTTACCTGAGGGAAGCCTACGAGCAGTACTTC
>TRBD1|TRBV4-3|TRBJ1-6|NA
CASRPRDRGLDSPLHF
TGCGCCAGCAGACCCCGGGACAGGGGGTTGGATTCACCCCTCCACTTT
>NA|TRBV13|TRBJ2-7|NA
CASSKYGEYEQYF
TGTGCCAGCAGCAAGTACGGAGAATACGAGCAGTACTTC
>TRBD1|TRBV6-5|TRBJ1-1|NA
CASSKAGTGGTEAFF
TGTGCCAGCAGCAAGGCCGGGACAGGGGGCACTGAAGCTTTCTTT
>NA|TRBV9|TRBJ2-2|NA
CASSPPGVNTGELFF
TGTGCCAGCAGCCCCCCGGGAGTGAACACCGGGGAGCTGTTTTTT
>TRBD1|TRBV5-6|TRBJ2-5|NA
CASSTWTGLGETQYF
TGTGCCAGCAGCACCTGGACAGGGTTAGGGGAGACCCAGTACTTC
>NA|TRBV19|TRBJ1-2|NA
CASSILGVYGYTF
TGTGCCAGTAGTATTCTAGGGGTCTATGGCTACACCTTC
>TRBD2|TRBV7-2|TRBJ2-3|NA
CASSTRSTSGRTDTQYF
TGTGCCAGCAGCACCCGATCGACTAGCGGGAGGACAGATACGCAGTATTTT
>NA|TRBV30|TRBJ2-7|many
CAWSVLAGSSSYEQYF
TGTGCCTGGAGTGTACTGGCGGGGTCAAGCTCCTACGAGCAGTACTTC
>NA|TRBV14|TRBJ1-5|NA
CTMGGARENQPQHF
TGTACAATGGGGGGGGCGCGAGAAAATCAGCCCCAGCATTTT
>TRBD1|TRBV25-1|TRBJ1-5|few
CASRDRGRRSNQPQHF
TGTGCCAGCAGGGACAGGGGGCGGAGGAGCAATCAGCCCCAGCATTTT
>NA|TRBV28|TRBJ1-1|NA
CASSLQGSEAFF
TGTGCCAGCAGTTTACAGGGATCCGAGGCTTTCTTT
>TRBD1|TRBV10-3|TRBJ2-7|NA
CAISHTGTGYGQYF
TGTGCCATCAGTCACACCGGGACAGGGTACGGGCAGTACTTC
>NA|TRBV9|TRBJ2-3|NA
CASSVRVRDTQYF
TGTGCCAGCAGCGTACGAGTTCGAGATACGCAGTATTTT
>NA|TRBV9|TRBJ1-3|NA
CASSPDGGAGNTIYF
TGTGCCAGCAGCCCCGACGGGGGGGCCGGAAACACCATATATTTT
>NA|TRBV5-1|TRBJ2-3|NA
CASSLGGADTQYF
TGCGCCAGCAGCTTGGGGGGGGCAGATACGCAGTATTTT
>TRBD2|TRBV29-1|TRBJ2-1|NA
CSVVLSGGRNEQFF
TGCAGCGTTGTTTTATCGGGGGGGCGCAATGAGCAGTTCTTC
>NA|TRBV7-9|TRBJ2-2|few
CASSSGTGNAGELFF
TGTGCCAGCAGCTCGGGAACAGGGAATGCCGGGGAGCTGTTTTTT
>NA|TRBV6-5|TRBJ1-2|NA
CASSYSSRNYGYTF
TGTGCCAGCAGTTACTCGAGTCGTAACTATGGCTACACCTTC
>TRBD1|TRBV29-1|TRBJ1-4|NA
CSVDEGQGIGEKLFF
TGCAGCGTTGATGAAGGACAGGGCATAGGGGAAAAACTGTTTTTT
>TRBD2|TRBV10-3|TRBJ2-5|NA
CAISPSGPTQETQYF
TGTGCCATCAGCCCTAGCGGCCCGACCCAAGAGACCCAGTACTTC
>NA|TRBV18|TRBJ1-1|NA
CASSPEVQNTEAFF
TGTGCCAGCTCACCTGAGGTGCAGAACACTGAAGCTTTCTTT
>TRBD2|TRBV2|TRBJ2-2|NA
CASCSGSYPGELFF
TGTGCCAGCTGTAGCGGGAGCTATCCCGGGGAGCTGTTTTTT
>NA|TRBV4-1|TRBJ2-7|NA
CASSQDHDSARSYEQYF
TGCGCCAGCAGCCAAGACCACGACTCCGCACGCTCCTACGAGCAGTACTTC
>NA|TRBV4-1|TRBJ1-4|NA
CASSQGAGNEKLFF
TGCGCCAGCAGCCAAGGGGCAGGTAATGAAAAACTGTTTTTT
>TRBD1|TRBV27|TRBJ1-6|NA
CASKFTGQHYNSPLHF
TGTGCCAGCAAGTTTACGGGACAGCATTATAATTCACCCCTCCACTTT
>NA|TRBV7-9|TRBJ2-6|once
CASSSSWGHSFSGANVLTF
TGTGCCAGCAGCTCTAGCTGGGGACACTCTTTCTCTGGGGCCAACGTCCTGACTTTC
>TRBD1|TRBV13|TRBJ2-7|NA
CASSPPGQGSSYEQYF
TGTGCCAGCAGCCCGCCGGGACAGGGGTCCTCCTACGAGCAGTACTTC
>TRBD1|TRBV6-5|TRBJ2-7|NA
CASSSGGTGAREQYF
TGTGCCAGCAGTTCCGGAGGGACAGGGGCCCGCGAGCAGTACTTC
>TRBD1|TRBV19|TRBJ1-6|NA
CASSQGAIYNSPLHF
TGTGCCAGTAGCCAGGGGGCTATCTATAATTCACCCCTCCACTTT
>TRBD2|TRBV10-2|TRBJ2-7|NA
CASRASGGSSYEQYF
TGCGCCAGCAGGGCTAGCGGGGGAAGCTCCTACGAGCAGTACTTC
>TRBD2|TRBV5-4|TRBJ2-5|NA
CASSLSSGGQETQYF
TGTGCCAGCAGCTTGTCTAGCGGGGGGCAAGAGACCCAGTACTTC
>NA|TRBV5-1|TRBJ2-5|NA
CASSLAAGDGETQYF
TGCGCCAGCAGCTTGGCCGCAGGGGACGGAGAGACCCAGTACTTC
>NA|TRBV27|TRBJ1-6|NA
CASRPLPGGKGSPLHF
TGTGCCAGCAGACCCCTCCCGGGGGGTAAAGGGTCACCCCTCCACTTT
>TRBD1|TRBV5-5|TRBJ1-1|NA
CASSLSSSGQLNTEAFF
TGTGCCAGCAGCTTGTCTTCGTCGGGACAGTTGAACACTGAAGCTTTCTTT
>NA|TRBV4-3|TRBJ2-1|NA
CASSQEERRYNEQFF
TGCGCCAGCAGCCAAGAGGAGCGGAGGTACAATGAGCAGTTCTTC
>TRBD1|TRBV2|TRBJ1-5|NA
CASSTNRGNSNQPQHF
TGTGCCAGCAGTACCAACAGGGGTAATAGCAATCAGCCCCAGCATTTT
>NA|TRBV9|TRBJ2-2|NA
CASSVVPEGTGELFF
TGTGCCAGCAGCGTAGTCCCCGAGGGCACCGGGGAGCTGTTTTTT
>TRBD2|TRBV7-6|TRBJ2-3|NA
CASSLYSGPDTQYF
TGTGCCAGCAGCTTGTATAGCGGGCCAGATACGCAGTATTTT